Listed below are T cell receptor beta chains from one sample, sequenced in a study of beta chain features in type 1 diabetes. This table comes from immunoSEQ multiplex PCR, and its TCRdb copy is limited to in-frame clones, with some not included. Of roughly 330,000 clones listed, approximately 12% are singletons. Specimen: naive CD4+ T cells from blood. The receptors shown here come from a woman aged 18-29 years with type 1 diabetes. CDR3s include the opening cysteine and the closing phenylalanine or tryptophan. The D gene is left open where the match is weak. Expanded clones are given a class, and other clones once, few, many or no size at all.

v_gene,j_gene,abundance,d_gene,CDR3aa,CDR3nt
TRBV5-4,TRBJ2-3,few,-,CASSLLGRVPTDTQYF,TGTGCCAGCAGCCTACTCGGCAGGGTGCCCACAGATACGCAGTATTTT
TRBV6-5,TRBJ1-1,few,TRBD1,CASRRQGTEAFF,TGTGCCAGCAGAAGACAGGGCACTGAAGCTTTCTTT
TRBV7-8,TRBJ2-4,few,-,CASSFSVGSFQAKNIQYF,TGTGCCAGCAGCTTTTCAGTGGGCAGCTTCCAGGCCAAAAACATTCAGTACTTC
TRBV30,TRBJ1-5,-,-,CAWSVRGDQPQHF,TGTGCCTGGAGTGTGCGGGGAGATCAGCCCCAGCATTTT
TRBV5-1,TRBJ1-1,few,TRBD1,CASSDGTGNTEAFF,TGCGCCAGCAGCGACGGGACAGGGAACACTGAAGCTTTCTTT
TRBV5-1,TRBJ1-1,-,-,CASSFGPFPNTEAFF,TGCGCCAGCAGCTTTGGGCCTTTTCCGAACACTGAAGCTTTCTTT
TRBV28,TRBJ2-4,few,-,CASKGEPAKNIQYF,TGTGCCAGCAAAGGGGAACCCGCCAAAAACATTCAGTACTTC
TRBV27,TRBJ2-3,-,-,CASSLKAVDTQYF,TGTGCCAGCAGTTTGAAAGCGGTAGATACGCAGTATTTT
TRBV15,TRBJ1-5,-,TRBD1,CATSAGDRDNQPQHF,TGTGCCACCAGCGCCGGGGACAGGGACAATCAGCCCCAGCATTTT
TRBV11-2,TRBJ2-3,few,-,CASSHRGGASTDTQYF,TGTGCCAGCAGCCATAGGGGCGGGGCCAGCACAGATACGCAGTATTTT
TRBV7-2,TRBJ2-5,-,TRBD1,CASSPGPGTGTETQYF,TGTGCCAGCAGCCCTGGGCCGGGGACAGGGACCGAGACCCAGTACTTC
TRBV27,TRBJ2-5,few,-,CASSSSIQGQETQYF,TGTGCCAGCAGTTCGAGTATACAGGGACAAGAGACCCAGTACTTC
TRBV29-1,TRBJ2-3,many,TRBD2,CSSLTSVDTQYF,TGCAGCTCCTTGACTAGCGTAGATACGCAGTATTTT
TRBV4-1,TRBJ1-2,-,TRBD1,CASSPIVPGQQSNYGYTF,TGCGCCAGCAGCCCCATTGTCCCGGGACAGCAGTCTAACTATGGCTACACCTTC
TRBV30,TRBJ1-1,few,-,CAWRSDRNTEAFF,TGTGCCTGGAGATCGGACAGGAACACTGAAGCTTTCTTT
TRBV9,TRBJ2-7,-,-,CASSPTGNIREQYF,TGTGCCAGCAGCCCGACGGGAAACATACGCGAGCAGTACTTC
TRBV29-1,TRBJ2-5,-,-,CSGTRAEETQYF,TGCAGCGGAACTAGGGCTGAAGAGACCCAGTACTTC
TRBV29-1,TRBJ1-1,-,-,CSVEDLAGTEAFF,TGCAGCGTTGAAGATCTGGCGGGGACTGAAGCTTTCTTT
TRBV7-2,TRBJ2-5,few,TRBD1,CASSPTVARDRGRETQYF,TGTGCCAGCAGCCCCACGGTTGCCCGGGACAGGGGTCGGGAGACCCAGTACTTC
TRBV5-6,TRBJ2-5,-,TRBD2,CASRRLAGWVQETQYF,TGTGCCAGCAGACGACTAGCGGGATGGGTCCAAGAGACCCAGTACTTC
TRBV2,TRBJ2-1,few,TRBD2,CASKRASGRDNEQFF,TGTGCCAGCAAAAGGGCTAGCGGGAGGGATAATGAGCAGTTCTTC
TRBV29-1,TRBJ2-1,-,TRBD1,CSTGTGWGNEQFF,TGCAGTACCGGGACAGGGTGGGGCAATGAGCAGTTCTTC
TRBV28,TRBJ2-7,few,-,CASSLGTPTYEQYF,TGTGCCAGCAGTTTAGGGACACCCACCTACGAGCAGTACTTC
TRBV7-2,TRBJ2-2,-,-,CASSSVGRVGVYTGELFF,TGTGCCAGCAGCTCGGTGGGCAGGGTTGGGGTGTACACCGGGGAGCTGTTTTTT
TRBV2,TRBJ2-1,few,-,CASSDGGLGANEQFF,TGTGCCAGCAGTGACGGCGGGTTGGGGGCCAATGAGCAGTTCTTC
TRBV11-2,TRBJ2-1,-,TRBD2,CASSSAGAQFF,TGTGCCAGCAGCTCGGCGGGAGCGCAGTTCTTC
TRBV27,TRBJ2-1,-,TRBD2,CASSLGLAASGEQFF,TGTGCCAGCAGCCTCGGACTAGCGGCAAGCGGAGAGCAGTTCTTC
TRBV10-3,TRBJ2-7,-,-,CAISEGTGGYEQYF,TGTGCCATCAGTGAGGGGACCGGGGGATACGAGCAGTACTTC
TRBV7-2,TRBJ2-3,few,-,CASSSLGGLTDTQYF,TGTGCCAGCAGCTCTCTAGGCGGGCTCACAGATACGCAGTATTTT
TRBV11-2,TRBJ2-7,-,TRBD2,CASSLLRTSLHEQYF,TGTGCCAGCAGCTTACTCAGGACTAGTCTACACGAGCAGTACTTC
TRBV11-2,TRBJ2-2,-,TRBD2,CASSVSGSTGELFF,TGTGCCAGCAGCGTTAGCGGGAGCACCGGGGAGCTGTTTTTT
TRBV21-1,TRBJ1-2,-,-,CASSKGGATNYGYTF,TGTGCCAGCAGCAAAGGTGGGGCTACTAACTATGGCTACACCTTC
TRBV2,TRBJ2-7,-,TRBD1,CASNRGRSYEQYF,TGTGCCAGCAACAGGGGGAGATCCTACGAGCAGTACTTC
TRBV6-6,TRBJ2-3,-,TRBD2,CASSYGVSGSTDTQYF,TGTGCCAGCAGTTACGGGGTTAGCGGGAGCACAGATACGCAGTATTTT
TRBV7-2,TRBJ2-3,few,-,CASSFGNTDTQYF,TGTGCCAGCAGCTTTGGCAACACAGATACGCAGTATTTT
TRBV6-5,TRBJ1-1,few,-,CASSSPTYTEAFF,TGTGCCAGCAGTTCCCCAACATACACTGAAGCTTTCTTT
TRBV23-1,TRBJ1-5,few,TRBD1,CASSRRTGKGQPQHF,TGCGCCAGCAGTAGGCGGACAGGGAAGGGTCAGCCCCAGCATTTT
TRBV4-1,TRBJ2-1,-,TRBD2,CASSRLAGGHEQFF,TGCGCCAGCAGCCGCCTAGCGGGGGGCCATGAGCAGTTCTTC
TRBV10-1,TRBJ2-3,-,-,CASTGPGDTQYF,TGCGCCAGCACCGGGCCGGGGGATACGCAGTATTTT
TRBV30,TRBJ2-7,few,TRBD1,CAWSVLGSGGYF,TGTGCCTGGAGTGTACTCGGGTCAGGGGGGTACTTC
TRBV30,TRBJ2-3,-,-,CAWSRGDTQYF,TGTGCCTGGAGTCGGGGGGATACGCAGTATTTT
TRBV9,TRBJ2-3,-,-,CASSVGSEPTDTQYF,TGTGCCAGCAGCGTAGGTAGCGAACCGACAGATACGCAGTATTTT
TRBV7-9,TRBJ2-1,-,-,CASSLKTSGDEQFF,TGTGCCAGCAGCTTAAAGACTAGTGGGGATGAGCAGTTCTTC
TRBV28,TRBJ2-5,-,-,CASSSLGGGGKTQYF,TGTGCCAGCAGTTCCCTTGGGGGAGGGGGAAAGACCCAGTACTTC
TRBV18,TRBJ1-3,-,-,CASSTDSGNTIYF,TGTGCCAGCTCAACAGACTCTGGAAACACCATATATTTT
TRBV5-4,TRBJ2-1,-,TRBD2,CASGTSGRRVGNEQFF,TGTGCCAGCGGGACTAGCGGGAGACGAGTCGGTAATGAGCAGTTCTTC
TRBV6-6,TRBJ2-5,-,-,CASSYSTPEETQYF,TGTGCCAGCAGTTACTCGACACCCGAAGAGACCCAGTACTTC
TRBV10-3,TRBJ1-2,few,-,CATHDRRTFYGYTF,TGTGCCACCCACGACAGGCGAACATTCTATGGCTACACCTTC
TRBV30,TRBJ1-1,few,TRBD1,CAWSRGPNTEAFF,TGTGCCTGGAGCAGGGGGCCAAACACTGAAGCTTTCTTT
TRBV27,TRBJ2-5,few,-,CASSFPGQGRTSSQETQYF,TGTGCCAGCAGCTTCCCGGGACAGGGCCGGACTAGCTCGCAAGAGACCCAGTACTTC
TRBV7-6,TRBJ2-3,few,-,CASSLGAWGPDVNTQYF,TGTGCCAGCAGCTTAGGCGCGTGGGGCCCTGACGTGAATACGCAGTATTTT